Shown below are 31 T cell receptor beta chains from a single sample sequenced in a study of CD8 T cells in ankylosing spondylitis. Study-wide results and caveats: Characteristic of ankylosing spondylitis blood, it appeared, was a TCR beta motif comprising eight highly homologous variants.

What these receptors recognize is not known. TCRdb processed the 5' RACE reads anew with MiXCR; each CDR3 protein has one entry. The sample holds around 390,000 distinct CDR3 sequences, approximately 20% seen once. Sequenced sample: blood, either unsorted or a sorted T cell fraction (not recorded which). These receptor sequences come from a male donor with ankylosing spondylitis.

The genes are TRBV29-1 and TRBJ2-1; 7 bases are shared with TRBD2. Trimming at V came to 6 bases and at J to 2 bases, leaving 7 bases not matched to a gene. Germline values: CDR1 SQVTM, CDR2 ANQGSEA. This CDR3 contains 14 residues. The DNA for the CDR3 is TGCAGCGTCGACCTAGCGGACACCTACAATGAGCAGTTCTTC. The encoded protein is CSVDLADTYNEQFF.

This clonotype has just a few counts. The rearrangement links TRBV6-5 to TRBJ1-2; a weak D match, TRBD1 (6 bases). Deletions cut 2 bases from V and 3 bases from J, with 10 bases between. CDR1 and CDR2 (germline): MNHEY, SVGAGI. CDR3 length: 14 residues. The CDR3 loop is CASSYRRTDYGYTF. Written as DNA, the CDR3 is TGTGCCAGCAGTTACCGCCGGACAGACTATGGCTACACCTTC.

The table lists this clonotype with a few counts. This sequence joins TRBV5-1 and TRBJ2-1; 10 positions match TRBD2. Looked up from germline, CDR1 is SGHRS and CDR2 is YFSETQ. The V segment lost 0 bases and the J segment 6 bases; nucleotides outside the gene matches: 6. The CDR3 is 16 residues long. CDR3 amino acids: CASSLVRTSGTNEQFF. The CDR3 DNA follows: TGCGCCAGCAGCTTGGTGCGGACTAGCGGAACCAATGAGCAGTTCTTC.

This clonotype occurred a few times. The chain combines TRBV28 with TRBJ2-5; 8 nucleotides line up with TRBD1. CDR1 MDHEN and CDR2 SYDVKM come from the germline V gene. This CDR3 contains 14 residues. J gave up 4 bases and V 6 bases, and 7 bases lay outside the gene matches. CDR3 DNA: TGTGCCAGCAGCCAACAGGGGGGCCGAGAGACCCAGTACTTC. Encoded protein: CASSQQGGRETQYF.

This clonotype appeared many times. The chain joins TRBV2 to TRBJ2-2; 9 bases match TRBD1. Germline V gives CDR1 SNHLY, CDR2 FYNNEI. With V trimmed by 11 bases and J by 0 bases, 7 bases remained unmatched. This CDR3 comprises 15 residues. This CDR3 reads CAVVQGASNTGELFF. The CDR3 coding sequence is TGTGCCGTAGTACAGGGGGCCTCGAACACCGGGGAGCTGTTTTTT.

This clonotype was observed a few times. This sequence joins TRBV5-6 and TRBJ2-4; no clear D gene. V lost 5 bases and J lost 0, with 12 bases in between. Per the germline V gene, CDR1 is SGHDT and CDR2 is YYEEEE. The CDR3 has 15 amino acids. CDR3 residues: CASSPVGLAKNIQYF. The CDR3 DNA follows: TGTGCCAGCAGTCCCGTCGGGCTAGCCAAAAACATTCAGTACTTC.

The chain has TRBV7-6 and TRBJ2-5; 9 nucleotides agree with TRBD2. Germline values: CDR1 SGHVS, CDR2 FNYEAQ. The CDR3 has 15 residues. V lost 5 bases and J lost 0; bases outside the gene matches: 4. The CDR3 DNA sequence: TGTGCCAGCAGCCTTAGCGGGAGCAACCAAGAGACCCAGTACTTC. This encodes CASSLSGSNQETQYF.

This clonotype was observed a handful of times. The chain combines TRBV5-1 with TRBJ2-7, with 7 bases matching TRBD1. The ends lost 2 bases at V and 5 bases at J; junction bases unmatched: 7. There are 14 residues in the CDR3. Per germline, CDR1 SGHRS and CDR2 YFSETQ. DNA of the CDR3: TGCGCCAGCAGCTTTACAGGGGATAGTGACGAGCAGTACTTC. Translation gives CASSFTGDSDEQYF.

The gene calls are TRBV28 and TRBJ1-4; the D gene is possibly TRBD1 (5 bases). Germline CDR1 reads MDHEN; CDR2 reads SYDVKM. Trimming took off 1 base at V and 5 bases at J, with 17 bases between the two ends. The CDR3 length is 17 residues. The CDR3 protein is CASSLYLGGDGNEKLFF. The CDR3 DNA reads TGTGCCAGCAGTTTATATCTTGGTGGGGACGGGAATGAAAAACTGTTTTTT.

This clonotype was seen only a few times. This chain links TRBV19 with TRBJ2-5, with 9 bases aligning to TRBD1. CDR3 length: 15 residues. The trim removed 4 bases at V and 4 bases at J, leaving 7 bases unmatched. CDR1 LNHDA and CDR2 SQIVND come from the germline V gene (reference sequence). The CDR3 region has the DNA TGTGCCAGTAGTAGGGACAGGGAAGTCGGAGAGACCCAGTACTTC. Its protein product is CASSRDREVGETQYF.

This rearrangement joins TRBV18 to TRBJ1-2; D is perhaps TRBD1 (6 bases). Deletions cut 1 base from V and 4 bases from J, with 10 bases between. Germline CDR1 is KGHSH and CDR2 is LQKENI. This CDR3 has 14 amino acids. CDR3 DNA: TGTGCCAGCTCACCACGTCAGGGGATCTATGGCTACACCTTC. This sequence encodes CASSPRQGIYGYTF.

This sequence joins TRBV10-3 and TRBJ2-7, with TRBD2 identical over 7 bases. From germline, CDR1 is ENHRY and CDR2 SYGVKD. With V trimmed by 3 bases and J by 5 bases, 10 bases remained unmatched. This CDR3 has 15 amino acids. In DNA, the CDR3 is TGTGCCATCAGTGATTTTGCGGGAGAGAAGAACGAGCAGTACTTC. Its protein is CAISDFAGEKNEQYF.

This clonotype was counted at least ten times. The chain joins TRBV28 to TRBJ2-1; the match to TRBD1 covers 10 bases. CDR1 MDHEN and CDR2 SYDVKM come from the germline V gene. Trimming removed 6 bases from V and 8 bases from J; junction bases left unmatched: 10. CDR3 length: 15 residues. DNA of the CDR3: TGTGCCAGCAGGGCCCGGACAGGGGGTAAGGATGAGCAGTTCTTC. It codes for CASRARTGGKDEQFF.

The chain joins TRBV12-3 or TRBV12-4 to TRBJ1-2; D not certain. CDR3 size: 17 residues. V was trimmed by 3 bases and J by 1 base, leaving 18 bases between them. This chain's CDR3 is CASSLIPNYAYNYGYTF. CDR3 bases: TGTGCCAGCAGTTTGATACCTAACTATGCTTATAACTATGGCTACACCTTC.

This chain links TRBV7-8 with TRBJ1-4; a weak D match, TRBD1 (5 bases). From germline, CDR1 is SGHVS and CDR2 FQNEAQ. The CDR3 is 14 residues long. Trimming took off 5 bases at V and 8 bases at J, with 15 bases between the two ends. The chain's CDR3 is CASSLVGGFEKLFF. The CDR3 DNA reads as TGTGCCAGCAGCCTCGTCGGGGGTTTCGAAAAACTGTTTTTT.

This chain joins TRBV9 and TRBJ2-2; the D gene is possibly TRBD1 (5 bases). This CDR3 comprises 17 residues. V lost 3 bases and J 0 bases, leaving 15 bases between the germline ends. Germline-derived CDR1 and CDR2 are SGDLS and YYNGEE. The CDR3 sequence is CASSADAPGTNTGELFF. Written as DNA, the CDR3 is TGTGCCAGCAGCGCAGACGCTCCAGGGACGAACACCGGGGAGCTGTTTTTT.

This clonotype appeared a few times. The V gene is TRBV12-3 or TRBV12-4, the J gene TRBJ2-1, with D tentatively TRBD1 (6 bases). The V end lost 3 bases, the J end lost 5 bases, and 11 bases lay between the germline ends. The CDR3 sequence is 14 residues long. The CDR3 region is CASSFHRDDNEQFF. The DNA for the CDR3 is TGTGCCAGCAGTTTTCACAGGGATGACAATGAGCAGTTCTTC.

To note about this clonotype: One end of the junction is discordant with germline, which a read error may explain. This chain links TRBV7-7 with TRBJ2-5; TRBD2 matches at 8 bases. The CDR3 runs to 14 residues. The germline V gene has CDR1 SSHAT and CDR2 FNYEAQ (reference sequence). CDR3 DNA sequence: TGTGCTAGCAGCTCCGGGGGGGCGCAAGAGACCCAGTACTTC. It encodes CASSSGGAQETQYF.

This clonotype has only a few counts. The chain employs TRBV20-1 and TRBJ1-6; 7 bases agree with TRBD1. The ends lost 6 bases at V and 9 bases at J; junction bases unmatched: 11. From germline, CDR1 is DFQATT and CDR2 SNEGSKA (reference sequence). The CDR3 has 14 amino acids. The DNA of the CDR3 is TGCAGTGCCAAGCCCGGGACAGATGGTTCACCCCTCCACTTT. It specifies CSAKPGTDGSPLHF.

The sample holds a few counts of this clonotype. The chain uses TRBV5-6 and TRBJ2-1; the match to TRBD2 covers 11 bases. Germline CDR1 reads SGHDT; CDR2 reads YYEEEE. Germline trimming cut 4 bases from V and 4 bases from J; bases unmatched to any gene: 7. The CDR3 runs 16 residues. In DNA, the CDR3 is TGTGCCAGCAGCCACAGTTTAGCGGGAGGGTACAATGAGCAGTTCTTC. The encoded protein is CASSHSLAGGYNEQFF.

The table lists this clonotype with a few counts. The rearrangement uses TRBV4-2 and TRBJ2-5; tentative D call: TRBD1 (5 bases). The CDR3 has 16 amino acids. With 0 bases removed from V and 5 bases from J, the gap between germline ends came to 16 bases. Germline CDR1 and CDR2: LGHNA and YNFKEQ. Here the CDR3 DNA reads TGTGCCAGCAGCCAAGATACAGGACCTCTGGGGGAGACCCAGTACTTC. Translating it yields CASSQDTGPLGETQYF.

This chain connects TRBV12-3 or TRBV12-4 to TRBJ1-1; D is undetermined. The CDR3 has 15 amino acids. V lost 3 bases, J lost 1 base, and 12 bases lay in between. This chain's CDR3 is CASSFATVANTEAFF. CDR3 DNA: TGTGCCAGCAGTTTCGCTACGGTAGCGAACACTGAAGCTTTCTTT.

This chain links TRBV20-1 with TRBJ2-5; 9 bases fit TRBD2. This CDR3 is built from 15 residues. Losses at the gene ends were 2 bases for V and 5 bases for J; bases not matched to a gene: 9. Germline V gene lookup returns CDR1 DFQATT and CDR2 SNEGSKA (reference sequence). The CDR3 sequence is CSARSGRAGGETQYF. Written as DNA, the CDR3 is TGCAGTGCTAGATCTGGGAGAGCGGGAGGCGAGACCCAGTACTTC.

This chain connects TRBV10-3 to TRBJ2-3; 11 bases map to TRBD2. CDR3 length equals 15 residues. V shed 8 bases, J shed 6 bases, and the junction held 10 bases outside the gene matches. CDR1 is ENHRY, CDR2 SYGVKD, per germline. The CDR3 nucleotides are TGTGCCATCCTTGGGAAGACTAGCGGGACCGATACGCAGTATTTT. This codes for CAILGKTSGTDTQYF.

This clonotype was seen a few times. The V gene is TRBV10-3, the J gene TRBJ2-1; 10 bases map to TRBD2. The germline V gene has CDR1 ENHRY and CDR2 SYGVKD. This CDR3 spans 14 amino acids. V lost 4 bases to trimming and J lost 9 bases; unmatched junction nucleotides: 6. CDR3 in amino acids: CAISASGSSSEQFF. CDR3 sequence (DNA): TGTGCCATCAGTGCTAGCGGGAGTAGTAGTGAGCAGTTCTTC.

CDR3 coding DNA: TGCAGTGCTAGTTACCAAGTGAATCAGCCCCAGCATTTT. This gives the protein CSASYQVNQPQHF. V usage is TRBV20-1 and J usage is TRBJ1-5; D is unresolved. The CDR3 is 13 residues long. CDR1 and CDR2 from the germline V gene are DFQATT and SNEGSKA (reference sequence). Deletions cut 3 bases from V and 4 bases from J, with 10 bases between.

The V and J genes are TRBV20-1 and TRBJ2-1, with TRBD2 matching over 9 bases. V lost 6 bases and J lost 3; bases outside the gene matches: 3. The V gene's germline CDR1 is DFQATT and CDR2 SNEGSKA (reference sequence). The CDR3 runs 13 residues. CDR3 in DNA: TGCAGTGCCCAACTAGCGGGCTACAATGAGCAGTTCTTC. Translated: CSAQLAGYNEQFF.

The chain carries TRBV5-1 and TRBJ2-7; a possible D gene is TRBD2 (6 bases). There are 14 residues in the CDR3. Trimming took 6 bases from V and 3 from J, leaving 16 bases between them. CDR1 SGHRS and CDR2 YFSETQ come from the germline V gene. CDR3 region: CASNEGGTYYEQYF. DNA of the CDR3: TGCGCCAGCAATGAAGGAGGGACCTACTACGAGCAGTACTTC. Based on the CDR3 plus reference TRBV5-1 and TRBJ2-7, the full variable domain is KAGVTQTPRYLIKTRGQQVTLSCSPISGHRSVSWYQQTPGQGLQFLFEYFSETQRNKGNFPGRFSGRQFSNSRSEMNVSTLELGDSALYLCASNEGGTYYEQYFGPGTRLTVT.

This sequence joins TRBV2 and TRBJ2-3; TRBD1 matches at 8 bases. The CDR3 totals 16 residues. V was clipped by 6 bases and J by 0 bases; unmatched bases: 8. Germline assignment: CDR1 SNHLY and CDR2 FYNNEI. DNA for the CDR3: TGTGCCAGCAGAGTGACAGGGGCGCGAAGCACAGATACGCAGTATTTT. Residues: CASRVTGARSTDTQYF.

This clonotype was counted between two and nine times. The rearrangement uses TRBV7-3 and TRBJ1-2, with 9 nucleotides matching TRBD1. The germline CDR1 and CDR2 sequences are SGHTA and FQGTGA. This CDR3 has 13 residues. V was pared by 5 bases and J by 4 bases, with 2 bases of the junction left unmatched. DNA of the CDR3: TGTGCCAGCAGCCGACAGGGGGGCTATGGCTACACCTTC. Translation: CASSRQGGYGYTF.

The chain employs TRBV4-3 and TRBJ1-1, with 7 bases lining up with TRBD1. CDR1 and CDR2 from the germline V gene are LGHNA and YSLEER. CDR3 length: 14 amino acids. The J segment lost 6 bases and the V segment lost 1 base, leaving 5 bases of the junction unmatched. CDR3 sequence: CASSQVGGASEAFF. DNA for the CDR3: TGCGCCAGCAGCCAAGTAGGGGGCGCGTCTGAAGCTTTCTTT.